This TCR beta chain emerged from a study of Graves' ophthalmopathy and Graves' hyperthyroidism. Study-wide background: Peripheral blood was gathered at first diagnosis, ahead of any treatment whatsoever.

No donor had other autoimmune disease, uncontrolled infection, pregnancy or lactation. V lost 1 base, J lost 2 bases, and 12 bases lay in between. This CDR3 comprises 14 residues. Looked up from germline, CDR1 is DFQATT and CDR2 is SNEGSKA (reference sequence). The authors amplified TCR beta CDR3 regions from RNA transcripts. The workflow started with a first-round RT-PCR run with HTBI primers and then moved on to a second-round multiplex PCR. TCRdb re-called the multiplex PCR reads with MiXCR, one entry per CDR3 protein. The data show 650,000 to 900,000 distinct CDR3 sequences, with around 40% seen just once and 40% to 45% held by the top ten.

V is TRBV20-1 and J is TRBJ2-7; unclear D gene. The specimen sequenced was peripheral blood. The receptor's source is an adult man with Graves' ophthalmopathy. The CDR3, as DNA: TGCAGTGCTAGAGGGGGTGGGCAGACCTACGAGCAGTACTTC. Translation: CSARGGGQTYEQYF.